This paragraph reports one T cell receptor (beta chain). The authors' processing: How many nucleated cells were present was estimated from reference gene primer amplification. The assay was immunoSEQ multiplex PCR, and TCRdb's table has in-frame clones only and misses some. That table supplies the V and J calls and clone size; D and trimming were determined from the DNA. The table lists fewer than 60,000 clones, over 90% of them singletons. With 0 bases removed from V and 3 bases from J, the gap between germline ends came to 10 bases. Per germline, CDR1 SGHRS and CDR2 YFSETQ. CDR3 length: 14 residues. The data were obtained in a study of blood T cell repertoires in COVID-19. Study information: T cells, B-cell-depleted T cells, or PBMCs provided the cDNA or gDNA that served as material.

The source of this sequence is a man aged 55-75 years with COVID-19, enrolled during active disease. The chain has TRBV5-1 and TRBJ2-7, with D unresolved. Input material: peripheral blood. The CDR3 region has the DNA TGCGCCAGCAGCTTGGCTGTGCCAGACTACGAGCAGTACTTC. Its translation is CASSLAVPDYEQYF.